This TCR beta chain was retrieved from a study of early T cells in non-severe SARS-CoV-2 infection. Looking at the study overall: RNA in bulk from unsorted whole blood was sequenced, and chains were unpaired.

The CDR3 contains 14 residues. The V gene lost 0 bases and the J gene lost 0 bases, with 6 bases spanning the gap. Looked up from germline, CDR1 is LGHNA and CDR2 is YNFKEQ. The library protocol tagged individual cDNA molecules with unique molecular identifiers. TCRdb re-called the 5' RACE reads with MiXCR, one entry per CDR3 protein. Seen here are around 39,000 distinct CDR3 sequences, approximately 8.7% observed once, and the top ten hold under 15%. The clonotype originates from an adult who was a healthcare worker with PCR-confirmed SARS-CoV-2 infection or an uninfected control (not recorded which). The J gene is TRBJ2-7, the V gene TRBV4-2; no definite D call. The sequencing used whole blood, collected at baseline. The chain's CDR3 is CASSQDRYSYEQYF. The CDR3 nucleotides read TGTGCCAGCAGCCAAGACAGGTACTCCTACGAGCAGTACTTC.